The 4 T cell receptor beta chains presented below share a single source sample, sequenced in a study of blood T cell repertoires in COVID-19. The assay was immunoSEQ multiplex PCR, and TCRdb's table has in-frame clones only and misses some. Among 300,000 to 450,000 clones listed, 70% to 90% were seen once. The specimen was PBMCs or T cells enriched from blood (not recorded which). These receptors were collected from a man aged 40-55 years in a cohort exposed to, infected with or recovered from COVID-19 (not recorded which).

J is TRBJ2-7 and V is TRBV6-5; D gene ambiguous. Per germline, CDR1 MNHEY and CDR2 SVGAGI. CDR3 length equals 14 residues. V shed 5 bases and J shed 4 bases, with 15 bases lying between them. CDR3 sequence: CASSTGESIYEQYF. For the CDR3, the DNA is TGTGCCAGCAGTACCGGTGAATCCATTTACGAGCAGTACTTC.

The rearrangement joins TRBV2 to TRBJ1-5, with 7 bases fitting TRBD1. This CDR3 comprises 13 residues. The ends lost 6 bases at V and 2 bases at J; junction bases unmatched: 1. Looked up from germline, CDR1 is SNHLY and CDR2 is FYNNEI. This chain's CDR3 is CASSQGGNQPQHF. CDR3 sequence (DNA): TGTGCCAGCAGCCAGGGGGGCAATCAGCCCCAGCATTTT.

The CDR3 sequence is CASSPTGTGTSEAFF. In DNA form, the CDR3 reads TGTGCCAGCAGTCCTACCGGGACAGGAACCTCTGAAGCTTTCTTT. The V call is TRBV28, the J call TRBJ1-1; 8 nucleotides match TRBD1. The V gene end was trimmed by 5 bases and the J gene end by 6 bases; junction bases not matched to a gene: 11. CDR1 and CDR2 (germline): MDHEN, SYDVKM. The CDR3 is 15 residues long.

The CDR3 protein is CASSSGQGHEKLFF. For the CDR3, the DNA is TGCGCCAGCAGCTCGGGACAGGGGCATGAAAAACTGTTTTTT. The chain combines TRBV5-1 with TRBJ1-4; 10 nucleotides align to TRBD1. This CDR3 comprises 14 residues. The ends lost 3 bases at V and 6 bases at J; junction bases unmatched: 2. Per germline, CDR1 SGHRS and CDR2 YFSETQ.